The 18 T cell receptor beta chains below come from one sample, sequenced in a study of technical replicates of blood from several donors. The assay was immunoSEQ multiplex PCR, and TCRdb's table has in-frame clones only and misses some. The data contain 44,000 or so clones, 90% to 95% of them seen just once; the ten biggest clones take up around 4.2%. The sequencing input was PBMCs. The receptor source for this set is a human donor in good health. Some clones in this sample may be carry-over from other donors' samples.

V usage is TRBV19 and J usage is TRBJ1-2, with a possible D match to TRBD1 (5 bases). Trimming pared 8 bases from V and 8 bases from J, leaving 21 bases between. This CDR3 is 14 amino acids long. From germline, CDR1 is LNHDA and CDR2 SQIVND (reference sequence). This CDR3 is CASGGNLVNRGYTF. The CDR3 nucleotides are TGTGCCAGTGGGGGGAACCTCGTAAATCGCGGCTACACCTTC.

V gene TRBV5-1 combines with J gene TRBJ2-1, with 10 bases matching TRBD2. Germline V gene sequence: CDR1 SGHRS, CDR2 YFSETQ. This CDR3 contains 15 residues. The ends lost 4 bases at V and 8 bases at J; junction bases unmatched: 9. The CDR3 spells CASSEAGGSWDEQFF. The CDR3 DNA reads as TGCGCCAGCAGCGAAGCGGGGGGGTCCTGGGATGAGCAGTTCTTC.

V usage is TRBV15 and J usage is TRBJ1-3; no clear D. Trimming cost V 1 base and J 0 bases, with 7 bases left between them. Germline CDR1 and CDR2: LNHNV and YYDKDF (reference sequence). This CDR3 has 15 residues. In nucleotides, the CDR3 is TGTGCCACCAGCAGAGTAGTGTTCTCTGGAAACACCATATATTTT. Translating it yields CATSRVVFSGNTIYF.

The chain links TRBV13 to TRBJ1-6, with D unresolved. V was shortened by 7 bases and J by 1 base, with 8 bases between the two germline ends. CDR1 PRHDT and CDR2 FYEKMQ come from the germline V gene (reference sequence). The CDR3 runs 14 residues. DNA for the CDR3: TGTGCCAGCACGACCAGGTCCTATAATTCACCCCTCCACTTT. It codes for CASTTRSYNSPLHF.

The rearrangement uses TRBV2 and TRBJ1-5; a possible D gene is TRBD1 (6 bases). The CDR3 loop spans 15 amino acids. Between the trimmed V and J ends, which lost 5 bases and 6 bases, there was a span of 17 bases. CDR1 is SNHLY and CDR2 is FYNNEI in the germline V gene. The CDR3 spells CASSFNGGEGQPQHF. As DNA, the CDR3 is TGTGCCAGCAGTTTCAATGGGGGCGAAGGTCAGCCCCAGCATTTT.

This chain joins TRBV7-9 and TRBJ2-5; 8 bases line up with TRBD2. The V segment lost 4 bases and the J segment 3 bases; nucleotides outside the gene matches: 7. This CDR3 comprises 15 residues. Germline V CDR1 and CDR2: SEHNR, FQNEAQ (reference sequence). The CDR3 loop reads CASSYGLAAKETQYF. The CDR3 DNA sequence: TGTGCCAGCAGCTACGGACTAGCCGCTAAAGAGACCCAGTACTTC.

The CDR3 sequence: CASSGRQGGNSPLHF. DNA for the CDR3: TGTGCCAGCAGTGGCAGACAGGGGGGCAATTCACCCCTCCACTTT. The rearrangement links TRBV6-1 to TRBJ1-6; 9 bases are shared with TRBD1. CDR3 length: 15 residues. Germline V gives CDR1 MNHNS, CDR2 SASEGT. Trimming took 4 bases from V and 7 from J; bases not matched to a gene: 5.

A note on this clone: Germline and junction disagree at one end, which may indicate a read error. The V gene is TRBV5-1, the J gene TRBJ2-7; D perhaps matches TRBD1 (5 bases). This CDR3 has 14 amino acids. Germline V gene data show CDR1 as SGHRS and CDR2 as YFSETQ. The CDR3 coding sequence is TGCGCCAGCAGCCCATCCTCAGGGCCCTACGAGCGGTACTTC. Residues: CASSPSSGPYERYF.

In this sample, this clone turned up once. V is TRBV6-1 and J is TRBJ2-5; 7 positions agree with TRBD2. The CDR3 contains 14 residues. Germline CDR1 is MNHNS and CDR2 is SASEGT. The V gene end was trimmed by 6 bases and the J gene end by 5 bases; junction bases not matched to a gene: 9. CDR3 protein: CASRKRGSRETQYF. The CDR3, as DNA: TGTGCCAGCAGAAAGCGGGGCTCTCGGGAGACCCAGTACTTC.

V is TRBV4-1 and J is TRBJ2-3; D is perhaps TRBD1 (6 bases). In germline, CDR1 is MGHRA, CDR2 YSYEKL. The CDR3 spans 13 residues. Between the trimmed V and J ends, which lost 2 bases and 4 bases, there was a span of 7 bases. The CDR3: CASSQRTADTQYF. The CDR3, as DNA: TGCGCCAGCAGCCAAAGGACAGCAGATACGCAGTATTTT.

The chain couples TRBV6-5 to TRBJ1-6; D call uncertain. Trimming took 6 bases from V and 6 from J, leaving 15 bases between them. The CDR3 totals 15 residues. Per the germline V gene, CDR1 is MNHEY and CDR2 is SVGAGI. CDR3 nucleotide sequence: TGTGCCAGCAGCCCCGGGCGGGTCCCTAATTCACCCCTCCACTTT. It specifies CASSPGRVPNSPLHF.

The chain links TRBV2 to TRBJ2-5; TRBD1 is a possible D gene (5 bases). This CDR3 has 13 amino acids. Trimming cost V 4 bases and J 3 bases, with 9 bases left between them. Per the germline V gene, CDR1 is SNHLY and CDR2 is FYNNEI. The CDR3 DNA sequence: TGTGCCAGCAGTGTGGACAAAGAAGAGACCCAGTACTTC. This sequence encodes CASSVDKEETQYF.

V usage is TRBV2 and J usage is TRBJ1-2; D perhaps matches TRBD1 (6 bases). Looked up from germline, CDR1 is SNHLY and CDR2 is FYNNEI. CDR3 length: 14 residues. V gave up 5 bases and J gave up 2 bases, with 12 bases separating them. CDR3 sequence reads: CASSKTGINYGYTF. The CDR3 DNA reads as TGTGCCAGCAGTAAAACAGGGATCAACTATGGCTACACCTTC. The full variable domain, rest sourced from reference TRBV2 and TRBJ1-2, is EPEVTQTPSHQVTQMGQEVILRCVPISNHLYFYWYRQILGQKVEFLVSFYNNEISEKSEIFDDQFSVERPDGSNFTLKIRSTKLEDSAMYFCASSKTGINYGYTFGSGTRLTVV.

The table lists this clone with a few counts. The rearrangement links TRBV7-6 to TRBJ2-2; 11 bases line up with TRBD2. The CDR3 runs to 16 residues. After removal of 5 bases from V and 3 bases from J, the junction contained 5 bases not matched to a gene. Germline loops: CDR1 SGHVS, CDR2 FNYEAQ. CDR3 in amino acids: CASSPTSGSYTGELFF. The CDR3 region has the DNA TGTGCCAGCAGCCCAACTAGCGGGAGCTACACCGGGGAGCTGTTTTTT.

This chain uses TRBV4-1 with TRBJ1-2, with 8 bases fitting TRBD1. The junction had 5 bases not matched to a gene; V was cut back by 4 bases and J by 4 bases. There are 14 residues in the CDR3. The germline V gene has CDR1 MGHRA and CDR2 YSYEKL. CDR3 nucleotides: TGCGCCAGCAGCCCAACAGGACAGGGCTATGGCTACACCTTC. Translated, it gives CASSPTGQGYGYTF.

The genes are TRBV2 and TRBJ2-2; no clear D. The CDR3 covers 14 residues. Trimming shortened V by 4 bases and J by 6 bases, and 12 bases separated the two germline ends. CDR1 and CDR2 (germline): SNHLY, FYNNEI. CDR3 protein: CASSASSSAGELFF. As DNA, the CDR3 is TGTGCCAGCAGTGCCTCTAGTTCGGCCGGGGAGCTGTTTTTT.

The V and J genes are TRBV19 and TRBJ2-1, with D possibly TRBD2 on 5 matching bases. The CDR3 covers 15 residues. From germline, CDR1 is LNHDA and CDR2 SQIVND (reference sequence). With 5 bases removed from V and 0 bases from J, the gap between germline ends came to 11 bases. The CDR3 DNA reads TGTGCCAGTAGTCGGAGGCAGAGCTCCTACAATGAGCAGTTCTTC. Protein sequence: CASSRRQSSYNEQFF. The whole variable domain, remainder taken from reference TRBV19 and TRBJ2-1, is DGGITQSPKYLFRKEGQNVTLSCEQNLNHDAMYWYRQDPGQGLRLIYYSQIVNDFQKGDIAEGYSVSREKKESFPLTVTSAQKNPTAFYLCASSRRQSSYNEQFFGPGTRLTVL.

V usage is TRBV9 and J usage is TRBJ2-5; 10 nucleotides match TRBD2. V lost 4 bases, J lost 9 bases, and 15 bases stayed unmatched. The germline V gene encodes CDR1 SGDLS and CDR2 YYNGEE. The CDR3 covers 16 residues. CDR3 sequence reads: CASSPSLAGALGPQYF. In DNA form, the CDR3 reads TGTGCCAGCAGCCCCAGCCTAGCGGGGGCCTTGGGACCCCAGTACTTC.